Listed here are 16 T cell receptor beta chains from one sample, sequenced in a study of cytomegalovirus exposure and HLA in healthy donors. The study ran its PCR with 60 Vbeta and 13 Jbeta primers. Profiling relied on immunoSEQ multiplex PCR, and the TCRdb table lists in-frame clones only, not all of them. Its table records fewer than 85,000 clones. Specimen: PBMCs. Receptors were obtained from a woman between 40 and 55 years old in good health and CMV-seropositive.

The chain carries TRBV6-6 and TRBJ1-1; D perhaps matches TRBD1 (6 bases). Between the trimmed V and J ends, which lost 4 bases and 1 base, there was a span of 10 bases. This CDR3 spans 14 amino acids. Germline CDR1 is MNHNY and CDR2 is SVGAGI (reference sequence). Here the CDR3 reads CASSWNRANTEAFF. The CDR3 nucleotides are TGTGCCAGCAGTTGGAACAGGGCGAACACTGAAGCTTTCTTT.

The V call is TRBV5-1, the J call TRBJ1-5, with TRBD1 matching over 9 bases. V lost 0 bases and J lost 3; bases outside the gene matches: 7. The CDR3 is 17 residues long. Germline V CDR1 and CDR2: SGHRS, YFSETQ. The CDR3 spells CASSLGTGAGNNQPQHF. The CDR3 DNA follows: TGCGCCAGCAGCTTGGGGACAGGGGCAGGGAACAATCAGCCCCAGCATTTT.

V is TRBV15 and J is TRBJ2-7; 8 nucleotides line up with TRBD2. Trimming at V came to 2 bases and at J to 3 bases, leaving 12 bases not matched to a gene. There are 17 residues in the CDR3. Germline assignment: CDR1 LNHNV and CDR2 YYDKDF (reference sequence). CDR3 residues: CATSRSSAERENYEQYF. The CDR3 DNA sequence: TGTGCCACCAGCAGATCGAGTGCGGAGCGGGAGAACTACGAGCAGTACTTC.

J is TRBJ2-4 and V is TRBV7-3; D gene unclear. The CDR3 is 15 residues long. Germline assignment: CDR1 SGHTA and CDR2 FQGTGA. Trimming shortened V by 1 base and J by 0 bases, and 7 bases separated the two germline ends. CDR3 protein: CASSLRQKAKNIQYF. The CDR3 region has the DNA TGTGCCAGCAGCTTAAGGCAGAAAGCCAAAAACATTCAGTACTTC.

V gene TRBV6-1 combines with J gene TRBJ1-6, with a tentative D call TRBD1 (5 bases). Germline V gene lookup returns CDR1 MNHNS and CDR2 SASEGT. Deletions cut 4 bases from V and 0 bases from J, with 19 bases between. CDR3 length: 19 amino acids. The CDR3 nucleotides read TGTGCCAGCAGTGGCGGGGGTTCCATCTGGACCTCCTATAATTCACCCCTCCACTTT. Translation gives CASSGGGSIWTSYNSPLHF.

In DNA form, the CDR3 reads TGTGCCAGCATAGACTCTACAGATACGCAGTATTTT. Encoded protein: CASIDSTDTQYF. The gene calls are TRBV6-6 and TRBJ2-3; D not certain. The CDR3 has 12 residues. Trimming took 7 bases from V and 3 from J, leaving 8 bases between them. CDR1 is MNHNY, CDR2 SVGAGI, per germline (reference sequence).

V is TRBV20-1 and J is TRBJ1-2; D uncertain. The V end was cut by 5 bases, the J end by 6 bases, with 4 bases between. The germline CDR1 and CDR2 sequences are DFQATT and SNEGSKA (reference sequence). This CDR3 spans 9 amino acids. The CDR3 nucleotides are TGCAGTGCTCTCGATGGCTACACCTTC. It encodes CSALDGYTF.

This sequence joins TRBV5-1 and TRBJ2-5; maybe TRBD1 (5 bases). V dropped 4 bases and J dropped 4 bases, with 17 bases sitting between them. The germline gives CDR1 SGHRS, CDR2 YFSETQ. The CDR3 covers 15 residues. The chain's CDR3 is CASSTGAGLGETQYF. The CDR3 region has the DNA TGCGCCAGCAGCACTGGGGCAGGGCTAGGAGAGACCCAGTACTTC.

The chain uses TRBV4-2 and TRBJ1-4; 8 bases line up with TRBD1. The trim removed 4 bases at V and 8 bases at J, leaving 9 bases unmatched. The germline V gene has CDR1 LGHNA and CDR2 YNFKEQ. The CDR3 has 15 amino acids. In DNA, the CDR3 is TGTGCCAGCAGCCCACCACAGGGGGTAGGGGAAAAACTGTTTTTT. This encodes CASSPPQGVGEKLFF.

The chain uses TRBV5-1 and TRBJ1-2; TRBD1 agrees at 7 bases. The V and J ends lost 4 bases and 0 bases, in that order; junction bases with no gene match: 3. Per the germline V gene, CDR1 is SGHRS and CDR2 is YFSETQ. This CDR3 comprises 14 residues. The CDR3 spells CASSPGQPNYGYTF. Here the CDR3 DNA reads TGCGCCAGCAGCCCGGGACAGCCTAACTATGGCTACACCTTC.

The CDR3 DNA is TGTGCCAGCAGCGTCCTAGCGGGGGGGTCCTACGAGCAGTACTTC. Protein: CASSVLAGGSYEQYF. This chain uses TRBV9 with TRBJ2-5; TRBD2 matches 12 bases. The end of the DNA is better explained by TRBJ2-7, so the J call may be wrong. CDR3 length: 15 residues. Germline V CDR1 and CDR2: SGDLS, YYNGEE.

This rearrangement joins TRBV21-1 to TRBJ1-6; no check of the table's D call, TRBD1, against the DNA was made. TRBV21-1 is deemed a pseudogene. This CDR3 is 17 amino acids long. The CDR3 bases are TGTGCCAGCAGCTCAGGGGGACAGGGGGCCTATAATTCACCCCTCCACTTT. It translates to CASSSGGQGAYNSPLHF.

The CDR3 nucleotides read TGTGCTAGTGGTTTGGTGGGGGGGTACAATGAGCAGTTCTTC. Translated, it gives CASGLVGGYNEQFF. The genes are TRBV12-5 and TRBJ2-1, with TRBD2 matching over 7 bases. The CDR3 sequence is 14 residues long. The V gene's germline CDR1 is LGHNT and CDR2 FRNRAP. V dropped 0 bases and J dropped 4; count of bases not matched to a gene: 0.

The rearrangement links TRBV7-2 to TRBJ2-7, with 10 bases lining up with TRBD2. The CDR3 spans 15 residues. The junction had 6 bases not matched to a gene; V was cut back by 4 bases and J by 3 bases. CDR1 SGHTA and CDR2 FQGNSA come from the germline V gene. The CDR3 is CASSSLAGVFYEQYF. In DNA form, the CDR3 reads TGTGCCAGCAGCTCGCTAGCGGGAGTATTCTACGAGCAGTACTTC.

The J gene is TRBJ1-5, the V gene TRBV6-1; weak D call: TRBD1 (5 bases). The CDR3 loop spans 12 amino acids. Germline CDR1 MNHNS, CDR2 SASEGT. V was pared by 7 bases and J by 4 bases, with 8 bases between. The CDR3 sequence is CASNRQNQPQHF. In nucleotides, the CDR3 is TGTGCCAGCAACAGACAGAATCAGCCCCAGCATTTT.

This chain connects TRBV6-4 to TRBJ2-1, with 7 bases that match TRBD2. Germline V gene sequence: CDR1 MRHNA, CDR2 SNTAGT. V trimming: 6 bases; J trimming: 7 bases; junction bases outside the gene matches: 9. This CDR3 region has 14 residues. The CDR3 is CASSPEGSGNEQFF. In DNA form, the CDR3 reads TGTGCCAGCAGCCCTGAGGGTAGCGGGAATGAGCAGTTCTTC.